This T cell receptor (beta chain) was identified during a study of T cell clonotyping in hematopoietic cell transplantation. Sequencing was performed with immunoSEQ multiplex PCR; in TCRdb, only in-frame clones are kept and a portion is missing. The repertoire holds tens of thousands of clones, with 60% to 80% as singletons. Noted time point: recipient sample about 28 days before transplant, after cytoreduction. V lost 5 bases, J lost 4 bases, and 9 bases lay in between. CDR1 MNHEY and CDR2 SVGAGI come from the germline V gene. There are 12 residues in the CDR3. This receptor was identified in a middle-aged man with myelodysplastic syndrome. Some clones in this sample may be carry-over from other donors' samples. This specimen was peripheral blood mononuclear cells, taken before stem cell transplant. V and J are TRBV6-5 and TRBJ2-7, with a weak D call TRBD1 (5 bases). The DNA for the CDR3 is TGTGCCAGCAGTCCTCAGGGTTACGAGCAGTACTTC. Translated, it gives CASSPQGYEQYF.